These T cell receptor beta chains were read from a single sample in a study of CD8 T cells in Susac syndrome. TCRdb re-called the immunoSEQ multiplex PCR reads with MiXCR, one entry per CDR3 protein. The sample carries about 90,000 distinct CDR3 sequences, approximately 96% recorded once. Material: CD8+ T cells from PBMCs. The source is a human donor with Susac syndrome. Each CDR3 is given with its conserved first and last residue. Each record gives: D gene, J gene, V gene, clone size, CDR3 DNA, CDR3 protein. A D gene is named only where the DNA matches it firmly. Where a row states a size, it is once, few, many or the class of an expanded clone; other rows omit it.

>-|TRBJ1-2|TRBV7-7|-
TGTGCTACGGACAGAATTTCCAACTATGGCTACACCTTC
CATDRISNYGYTF
>-|TRBJ2-2|TRBV12-3/TRBV12-4|-
TGTGCCAGCGGCAGAAACACCGGGGAGCTGTTTTTT
CASGRNTGELFF
>-|TRBJ2-1|TRBV29-1|once
TGCAGCGTTGTAGGTGCTTCTTACAATGAGCAGTTCTTC
CSVVGASYNEQFF
>-|TRBJ2-3|TRBV30|-
TGTGCCTGGAAGGGGGAGGCGGATACGCAGTATTTT
CAWKGEADTQYF
>-|TRBJ1-5|TRBV20-1|-
TGCAGTGCCCAAAACGCCAGAGTTCCCCAGCATTTT
CSAQNARVPQHF
>-|TRBJ1-1|TRBV20-1|few
TGCAGTGCTAGAGGGACGGGGAACACTGAAGCTTTCTTT
CSARGTGNTEAFF
>-|TRBJ2-2|TRBV6-6|-
TGTGCCAGCAGTGGCCCGAACACCGGGGAGCTGTTTTTT
CASSGPNTGELFF
>-|TRBJ2-5|TRBV20-1|-
TGCAGTGCCAGAGATCGGTTTGGCTACCAAGAGACCCAGTACTTC
CSARDRFGYQETQYF
>-|TRBJ2-5|TRBV14|-
TGTGCCAGCAGCCAAGAGTGGACCCGAGGGGAAACCCAGTACTTC
CASSQEWTRGETQYF
>-|TRBJ2-5|TRBV30|-
TGTGCCTGGAGTGTACCCAGCTACCAAGAGACCCAGTACTTC
CAWSVPSYQETQYF
>TRBD1|TRBJ1-1|TRBV29-1|once
TGCAGCGTTGTCCCAGACAGGGCGCACACTGAAGCTTTCTTT
CSVVPDRAHTEAFF
>TRBD2|TRBJ2-5|TRBV3-1|-
TGTGCCAGCAGCCACCCCACGCGGGGAGGGCAAGAGACCCAGTACTTC
CASSHPTRGGQETQYF
>TRBD2|TRBJ2-1|TRBV20-1|-
TGCAGTGCTATTTCAGGGTGGAGCGGGGACCGCAGGAATGAGCAGTTCTTC
CSAISGWSGDRRNEQFF
>-|TRBJ2-7|TRBV28|-
TGTGCCAGCAGGTCCCGAGGGAGGAACGAGCAGTACTTC
CASRSRGRNEQYF
>-|TRBJ2-5|TRBV5-1|-
TGCGCCAGCAGCCGGGGGACCCAAGAGACCCAGTACTTC
CASSRGTQETQYF
>-|TRBJ2-3|TRBV12-3/TRBV12-4|-
TGTGCCAGCAGCCGAACTCCCGGAGATACGCAGTATTTT
CASSRTPGDTQYF
>-|TRBJ2-2|TRBV15|-
TGTGCCACCAGCAGAGGGGTATCTACGAACACCGGGGAGCTGTTTTTT
CATSRGVSTNTGELFF
>TRBD1|TRBJ2-4|TRBV20-1|once
TGCAGTGCTACCGGACAGGGGGTAGAAAACATTCAGTACTTC
CSATGQGVENIQYF
>-|TRBJ2-7|TRBV20-1|-
TGCAGTGCTAGAGAGGATCCTACGGGGGCAGGGAGGTTGGACGAGCAGTACTTC
CSAREDPTGAGRLDEQYF
>TRBD2|TRBJ2-2|TRBV4-2|-
TGTGCCAGCAGCCAAGTTGCGAAGCGGGGGGAGAACACCGGGGAGCTGTTTTTT
CASSQVAKRGENTGELFF
>TRBD1|TRBJ1-1|TRBV6-2/TRBV6-3|-
TGTGCCAGCAGTTACTTCCGCGTCCTCGGGACAGTGAACACTGAAGCTTTCTTT
CASSYFRVLGTVNTEAFF
>TRBD1|TRBJ1-4|TRBV29-1|-
TGCAGCGCCCAAGAGGGGGCAGGGGAAAAACTGTTTTTT
CSAQEGAGEKLFF
>TRBD1|TRBJ1-2|TRBV6-1|-
TGTGCCAGCAGTGATACCCTCCAACCGGGACAGGGACAATTTAACTATGGCTACACCTTC
CASSDTLQPGQGQFNYGYTF
>TRBD1|TRBJ2-7|TRBV7-9|once
TGTGCCAGCAGCTTAGTACAGGGGAGTGGCGAGCAGTACTTC
CASSLVQGSGEQYF
>TRBD2|TRBJ2-7|TRBV20-1|-
TGCAGTGCTATTTCTAGCGGGGGGAGCTACGAGCAGTACTTC
CSAISSGGSYEQYF
>TRBD1|TRBJ2-1|TRBV19|-
TGTGCCAGTAGTGATTTGAGGGGGCAAGACAATGAGCAGTTCTTC
CASSDLRGQDNEQFF
>-|TRBJ1-6|TRBV13|-
TGTGCCAGCAGCTTATCGAGAGCGGATAATTCACCCCTCCACTTT
CASSLSRADNSPLHF
>-|TRBJ1-6|TRBV20-1|-
TGCAGTGCTAGAGATTTTCAGGGAGGCAATTCACCCCTCCACTTT
CSARDFQGGNSPLHF
>TRBD1|TRBJ1-1|TRBV7-8|-
TGTGCCAGCAGCTTAGTTGGGACAGGGCGCTGGACGGATGAGACTGAAGCTTTCTTT
CASSLVGTGRWTDETEAFF
>-|TRBJ1-6|TRBV2|-
TGTGCCAGCAGTGAAGGCCAGCGATATAATTCACCCCTCCACTTT
CASSEGQRYNSPLHF
>TRBD1|TRBJ1-1|TRBV6-5|-
TGTGCCAGCAGTTTGACAGGGGATGGTGAAGCTTTCTTT
CASSLTGDGEAFF
>-|TRBJ1-2|TRBV6-5|-
TGTGCCAGCAGTTTTAGGACCCTAGACCCTAGGCACTATGGCTACACCTTC
CASSFRTLDPRHYGYTF
>-|TRBJ1-6|TRBV4-3|-
TGCGCCAGCAGCCAACTAAGAGGTGCCGGGGACCCAGATCCCCTCCACTTT
CASSQLRGAGDPDPLHF
>TRBD2|TRBJ2-7|TRBV6-6|-
TGTGCCAGCAGTTACTCAACACTAGCGGGGGGCTACGAGCAGTACTTC
CASSYSTLAGGYEQYF
>TRBD1|TRBJ2-5|TRBV18|-
TGTGCCAGCTCAACACTATACAGGGGGCCCCAAGAGACCCAGTACTTC
CASSTLYRGPQETQYF
>TRBD1|TRBJ2-5|TRBV7-8|once
TGTGCCAGCAGCTTAGGGGGCAGGGGGCCCGTGGGGACCCAGTACTTC
CASSLGGRGPVGTQYF
>-|TRBJ1-3|TRBV19|-
TGTGCCACCAGACAGACCAACTCTGGAAACACCATATATTTT
CATRQTNSGNTIYF
>-|TRBJ1-2|TRBV4-3|-
TGCGCCAGCAGCCAAAACACCGGCGGCTACACCTTC
CASSQNTGGYTF
>TRBD1|TRBJ2-5|TRBV7-3|-
TGTGCCAGCAGCTTACTGACAGGGACACAAGAGACCCAGTACTTC
CASSLLTGTQETQYF
>TRBD1|TRBJ2-3|TRBV4-3|-
TGCGCCAGCAGCCAATCAGGGACAGGGCTCTTCACAGATACGCAGTATTTT
CASSQSGTGLFTDTQYF
>TRBD1|TRBJ1-5|TRBV28|-
TGTGCCAGCCTCCGGGACAGGGGTCAGCCCCAGCATTTT
CASLRDRGQPQHF
>-|TRBJ2-3|TRBV20-1|-
TGCAGTGCTAGATGGACGGGCGGCTCTAGCACAGATACGCAGTATTTT
CSARWTGGSSTDTQYF
>-|TRBJ1-1|TRBV14|-
TGTGCCAGCAGCCAAGTTACTAACACTGAAGCTTTCTTT
CASSQVTNTEAFF
>-|TRBJ2-7|TRBV30|-
TGTGCCTGGAGTGTACTGGGCAGGGTTGACTACGAGCAGTACTTC
CAWSVLGRVDYEQYF
>TRBD1|TRBJ1-2|TRBV15|-
TGTGCCACCAGCAGGGACAGGGGGCTGGGAGGCTACACCTTC
CATSRDRGLGGYTF
>TRBD2|TRBJ2-1|TRBV6-5|once
TGTGCCAGCAGGACTAGCCCTCCCTACAATGAGCAGTTCTTC
CASRTSPPYNEQFF